The source of this T cell receptor beta chain is a study of regulatory T cells in long-lasting Graves disease. There are many counts of this clonotype. No antigen is known for it. Germline V gene data show CDR1 as MDHEN and CDR2 as SYDVKM. This CDR3 is 16 amino acids long. The J segment lost 4 bases and the V segment lost 5 bases, leaving 11 bases of the junction unmatched. As for time point: newly diagnosed GD, antithyroid drugs for less than 3 months. From PBMCs, RNA was extracted and then used to make the TCR library. General study findings and limits: Comparison showed that persistent patients shared more public clonotypes (over 2,500) than new patients (about 880). Favored usage of TRBV28, TRBJ1-2 and TRBJ2-5 was recorded in persistent disease.

Assembly of TCR beta libraries relied on iRepertoire HTBI primers together with Arm-PCR of CDR3 regions. From the multiplex PCR reads, TCRdb called clonotypes with MiXCR, one entry per CDR3 protein. The table lists a few hundred thousand distinct CDR3 sequences, roughly 15% of them singletons. These data are also associated with another study on T cells in Graves' hyperthyroidism and ophthalmopathy. That source reports: Most thyroid-expanded clonotypes above 0.001 were also found in blood. By a 13 V-J model, ophthalmopathy was set apart from stable hyperthyroidism.

The sample was peripheral blood mononuclear cells (PBMCs), taken at new diagnosis, from a patient treated with antithyroid drugs. This chain uses TRBV28 with TRBJ2-5; 9 bases are a match to TRBD1. This TCR came from a woman in her 50s with Graves disease. The CDR3 DNA reads as TGTGCCAGCAGTCCTCATGGACAGGGGAGGCGAGAGACCCAGTACTTC. Translated, it gives CASSPHGQGRRETQYF.